The T cell receptor beta chain under discussion was sequenced for a study of blood T cell repertoires in COVID-19. Study summary: Samples of COVID-19 (acute and convalescent) were obtained from the United States, Italy and Spain. PBMCs, B-cell-depleted T cells, or T cells were the source of the cDNA or gDNA that made up the material.

This clone was seen just once. Enrollment of patients from Seattle took place during active infection, with longitudinal follow-up. Authors' processing steps: Estimation of nucleated cell counts relied on the amplification of reference gene primers. The method was immunoSEQ multiplex PCR; TCRdb's version includes in-frame clones alone and lacks a portion of them. V and J calls and clone size are those listed in that table; D and trimming were worked out from the DNA. The data contain about 170,000 clones, 84% of them seen just once; the ten biggest clones take up roughly 14%. Germline V gene lookup returns CDR1 MDHEN and CDR2 SYDVKM. The CDR3 runs 15 residues. The V segment lost 6 bases and the J segment 5 bases; nucleotides outside the gene matches: 12.

The sequence was collected from a woman between 65 and 79 years old with COVID-19, enrolled during active disease. This chain joins TRBV28 and TRBJ1-1, with TRBD1 matching 7 bases. Sequenced: peripheral blood. CDR3 loop: CASSLGTERRTEAFF. The CDR3 coding sequence is TGTGCCAGCAGCCTAGGGACAGAAAGGAGAACTGAAGCTTTCTTT. The entire variable domain, with the rest obtained from reference TRBV28 and TRBJ1-1, is as follows: DVKVTQSSRYLVKRTGEKVFLECVQDMDHENMFWYRQDPGLGLRLIYFSYDVKMKEKGDIPEGYSVSREKKERFSLILESASTNQTSMYLCASSLGTERRTEAFFGQGTRLTVV.